This entry lists 20 T cell receptor beta chains sequenced from one sample in a study of human T cells and chemical hapten exposure. MiXCR was run by TCRdb on the RACE reads, yielding one entry per CDR3 protein. The sample contains under 450,000 distinct CDR3 sequences, about 6.9% of which appear only once. Documented time point: patch test 2, 6 weeks after DPC sensitization. The treatment: therapeutic diphenylcyclopropenone sensitization with weekly scalp DPC. The sample consisted of whole blood, taken in connection with sensitization to the hapten diphenylcyclopropenone (DPC). Receptors were obtained from a woman younger than 30 with alopecia areata. Some clones in this sample may be carry-over from other donors' samples.

The CDR3 loop is CASSSGQPAVVVSQHF. The CDR3, as DNA: TGTGCCAGTAGTTCCGGACAGCCGGCAGTGGTGGTGTCCCAGCATTTT. The chain joins TRBV19 to TRBJ1-5, with D possibly being TRBD1 (6 bases). CDR3 size: 16 residues. In germline, CDR1 is LNHDA, CDR2 SQIVND (reference sequence). The V end lost 5 bases, the J end lost 11 bases, and 25 bases lay between the germline ends.

In its sample, this clonotype was seen a few times. V usage is TRBV12-3 or TRBV12-4 and J usage is TRBJ1-4; TRBD1 might be the D (6 bases). The CDR3 is made up of 14 amino acids. V lost 8 bases to trimming and J lost 4 bases, with 14 bases between them. The CDR3 sequence: CASRSGQSNEKLFF. The CDR3, as DNA: TGTGCCAGCCGATCGGGACAAAGTAATGAAAAACTGTTTTTT.

With regard to this clonotype: With a much larger clone just one base away, this may be a read error. The J gene is TRBJ1-4, the V gene TRBV4-1, with D hard to call. The CDR3 is 12 amino acids. The ends were cut back, 3 bases at V and 7 bases at J, with 6 bases in the middle. The germline V gene has CDR1 MGHRA and CDR2 YSYEKL. The CDR3 DNA is TGCGCCAGCAGCCAGGCCAGTGAAAAACTGTTTTTT. It encodes CASSQASEKLFF.

At least ten counts were recorded for this clonotype. The rearrangement joins TRBV29-1 to TRBJ1-5, with 10 bases matching TRBD1. Trimming cost V 6 bases and J 6 bases; bases outside gene matches: 2. The CDR3 has 12 residues. The germline CDR1 and CDR2 sequences are SQVTM and ANQGSEA. The CDR3 DNA reads TGCAGCGTCCGACAGGGGGCTCAGCCCCAGCATTTT. Translation: CSVRQGAQPQHF.

This clonotype has a handful of counts. CDR3 loop: CSVAGPGTGELFF. The CDR3 DNA is TGCAGCGTTGCAGGGCCAGGCACCGGGGAGCTGTTTTTT. This chain uses TRBV29-1 with TRBJ2-2; D is perhaps TRBD1 (5 bases). V was clipped by 4 bases and J by 4 bases, with 10 bases between them. Germline values: CDR1 SQVTM, CDR2 ANQGSEA. This CDR3 has 13 residues.

This chain uses TRBV12-3 or TRBV12-4 with TRBJ1-3, with D uncertain. Trimming left V 6 bases short and J 0 bases short, with 6 bases between. CDR3 length: 13 residues. The CDR3 loop is CASRHASGNTIYF. Here the CDR3 DNA reads TGTGCCAGCAGGCACGCCTCTGGAAACACCATATATTTT.

This clonotype was counted many times. The chain recombines TRBV6-5 with TRBJ1-2; maybe TRBD1 (6 bases). The CDR3 has 13 amino acids. Trimming took 3 bases from V and 6 from J, leaving 11 bases between them. The germline V gene encodes CDR1 MNHEY and CDR2 SVGAGI. The CDR3 coding sequence is TGTGCCAGCAGTTATCGGGACAACGATGGCTACACCTTC. This encodes CASSYRDNDGYTF.

This clonotype was seen more than once but under ten times. The chain uses TRBV5-4 and TRBJ1-3, with a weak D call TRBD1 (5 bases). The CDR3 has 15 amino acids. Per germline, CDR1 SGHNT and CDR2 YYREEE (reference sequence). Trimming pared 4 bases from V and 0 bases from J, leaving 11 bases between. As DNA, the CDR3 is TGTGCCAGCAGCCCGAGGGACGGCTCTGGAAACACCATATATTTT. Translated: CASSPRDGSGNTIYF.

A note on this clonotype: Just one base apart from a much larger clone, this may be a read error. V gene TRBV29-1 combines with J gene TRBJ2-1; D is perhaps TRBD1 or TRBD2 (5 bases each). CDR1 SQVTM and CDR2 ANQGSEA come from the germline V gene. The length of the CDR3 is 13 residues. The CDR3 reads CSGGRSLYKEQFF. CDR3 nucleotide sequence: TGCAGCGGGGGACGGTCCCTCTACAAAGAGCAGTTCTTC.

This clonotype was detected ten times or more. This chain's CDR3 is CSATDRETSPLHF. In DNA, the CDR3 is TGCAGTGCGACGGACAGGGAGACTTCACCCCTCCACTTT. This chain links TRBV20-1 with TRBJ1-6; 8 nucleotides align to TRBD1. V dropped 6 bases and J dropped 9; count of bases not matched to a gene: 7. The germline CDR1 and CDR2 sequences are DFQATT and SNEGSKA (reference sequence). The CDR3 has 13 residues.

In its sample, this clonotype was seen many times. The rearrangement joins TRBV4-1 to TRBJ2-3; 13 nucleotides match TRBD2. This CDR3 is 16 amino acids long. J lost 5 bases, V lost 4 bases, and 6 bases had no gene match. From germline, CDR1 is MGHRA and CDR2 YSYEKL. The CDR3 nucleotides read TGCGCCAGCAGCCGTACTAGCGGGGGGGCAGAAGATACGCAGTATTTT. Residues: CASSRTSGGAEDTQYF.

This clonotype was seen only a few times. The CDR3 reads CASSEWLNSPLHF. DNA of the CDR3: TGTGCCAGCAGTGAATGGCTTAACTCACCCCTCCACTTT. This rearrangement joins TRBV25-1 to TRBJ1-6, with no clear D. V was shortened by 1 base and J by 10 bases, with 8 bases between the two germline ends. Germline-derived CDR1 and CDR2 are MGHDK and SYGVNS. The CDR3 is 13 amino acids. The complete variable domain, with remaining parts taken from reference TRBV25-1 and TRBJ1-6, reads EADIYQTPRYLVIGTGKKITLECSQTMGHDKMYWYQQDPGMELHLIHYSYGVNSTEKGDLSSESTVSRIRTEHFPLTLESARPSHTSQYLCASSEWLNSPLHFGNGTRLTVT.

The rearrangement joins TRBV6-5 to TRBJ1-3, with D unclear. Germline V gene sequence: CDR1 MNHEY, CDR2 SVGAGI. Trimming took 4 bases from V and 4 from J, leaving 8 bases between them. This CDR3 region has 13 residues. In DNA, the CDR3 is TGTGCCAGCAGTTGGGCGAACGGAAACACCATATATTTT. It translates to CASSWANGNTIYF.

This clonotype has only a few counts. The V gene is TRBV20-1, the J gene TRBJ2-3; no clear D. The CDR3 length is 16 residues. The germline V gene encodes CDR1 DFQATT and CDR2 SNEGSKA (reference sequence). V lost 1 base to trimming and J lost 2 bases, with 16 bases between them. CDR3: CSARGSPSGNTDTQYF. The DNA of the CDR3 is TGCAGTGCTAGAGGTTCGCCGTCAGGAAACACAGATACGCAGTATTTT.

This clonotype appeared a few times. The gene calls are TRBV3-1 and TRBJ1-1, with a tentative D call TRBD1 (5 bases). V was clipped by 1 base and J by 3 bases, with 15 bases between them. Germline CDR1 is LGHDT and CDR2 is YNNKEL (reference sequence). The CDR3 has 16 residues. Here the CDR3 DNA reads TGTGCCAGCAGCCAAGGCCCCCTGGGGCGGGACACTGAAGCTTTCTTT. It is translated as CASSQGPLGRDTEAFF. Drawing the rest from reference TRBV3-1 and TRBJ1-1, the complete variable domain is DTAVSQTPKYLVTQMGNDKSIKCEQNLGHDTMYWYKQDSKKFLKIMFSYNNKELIINETVPNRFSPKSPDKAHLNLHINSLELGDSAVYFCASSQGPLGRDTEAFFGQGTRLTVV.

This clonotype has a count of ten or more. The chain links TRBV20-1 to TRBJ1-1; possible D gene TRBD1, 5 bases. The ends were cut back, 6 bases at V and 0 bases at J, with 17 bases in the middle. Germline V lookup: CDR1 DFQATT, CDR2 SNEGSKA (reference sequence). The CDR3 extends over 15 amino acids. The chain's CDR3 is CSANGVRAMNTEAFF. The DNA of the CDR3 is TGCAGTGCGAATGGGGTCAGGGCGATGAACACTGAAGCTTTCTTT.

This clonotype was recorded a few times. The chain employs TRBV5-1 and TRBJ2-3; 9 nucleotides align to TRBD2. The CDR3 has 15 residues. Germline-derived CDR1 and CDR2 are SGHRS and YFSETQ. J was trimmed by 5 bases and V by 1 base; bases with no gene match: 5. CDR3 residues: CASSLFAGGQDTQYF. The CDR3 nucleotides read TGCGCCAGCAGCTTGTTTGCGGGGGGGCAAGATACGCAGTATTTT.

This clonotype was detected many times. V usage is TRBV7-2 and J usage is TRBJ1-6; TRBD1 agrees at 8 bases. V dropped 5 bases and J dropped 7; count of bases not matched to a gene: 10. Per the germline V gene, CDR1 is SGHTA and CDR2 is FQGNSA. The CDR3 is 16 residues long. CDR3 protein: CASSPRGTGLNSPLHF. For the CDR3, the DNA is TGTGCCAGCAGCCCCCGAGGGACAGGACTGAATTCACCCCTCCACTTT.

Only a few counts were recorded for this clonotype. This sequence joins TRBV7-9 and TRBJ2-2; no firm D call. Trimming cost V 1 base and J 1 base, with 4 bases left between them. The CDR3 spans 14 residues. CDR1 SEHNR and CDR2 FQNEAQ come from the germline V gene (reference sequence). The CDR3 loop is CASSLEVNTGELFF. CDR3 DNA sequence: TGTGCCAGCAGCTTAGAGGTGAACACCGGGGAGCTGTTTTTT.

This clonotype has only a few counts. For the CDR3, the DNA is TGTGCCAGCAGCTTGGACCTAGGGTCGCAGGGGGGCAATGAGCAGTTCTTC. Amino acids: CASSLDLGSQGGNEQFF. The chain employs TRBV5-4 and TRBJ2-1, with a weak D call TRBD1 (7 bases). V lost 0 bases and J 6 bases, leaving 19 bases between the germline ends. Germline CDR1 reads SGHNT; CDR2 reads YYREEE (reference sequence). The CDR3 runs 17 residues.